This T cell receptor beta chain was captured by sequencing in a study of Ad26.COV2.S vaccination and SARS-CoV-2 variants. Overall study results and limits: Total T cell responses may have been underestimated by the TCR breadth and depth analyses. Responses of spike-specific T cells (both CD8+ and CD4+) reportedly showed substantial breadth after vaccination.

Data came from immunoSEQ multiplex PCR; TCRdb stores just in-frame clones and leaves some out. The repertoire holds 300,000 to 350,000 clones, with just under 85% as singletons. Notes on this clone: No antigen is known for it.

This CDR3 spans 18 amino acids. The J segment lost 5 bases and the V segment lost 1 base, leaving 16 bases of the junction unmatched. Looked up from germline, CDR1 is LGHNA and CDR2 is YNFKEQ. Treatment: about 20 received Ad26.COV2.S at low or high dose, single or two shots; several received placebo; per-sample allocation not given. The samples were gathered on day 63 after the first injection of vaccine or placebo. Expression of Wuhan-strain SARS-CoV-2 spike came from the Ad26 vector that formed the vaccine. The chain has TRBV4-2 and TRBJ2-7, with TRBD2 matching over 8 bases. The receptor was derived from a person between 18 and 65 years old who received the Ad26.COV2.S COVID-19 vaccine or a placebo. Sample: peripheral blood, taken in a trial of Ad26.COV2.S vaccine versus placebo. In nucleotides, the CDR3 is TGTGCCAGCAGCCAAGGGGGAGTCCTTGGACTAGCCAGGGACGAGCAGTACTTC. This sequence encodes CASSQGGVLGLARDEQYF.